This passage covers 14 T cell receptor beta chains from one sample sequenced in a study of blood T cells in healthy people across ages. Together with a sample-barcoded 5' primer, a J-beta primer mix was included in a second PCR lasting about 7 to 11 cycles. TCRdb reprocessed the 5' RACE reads with MiXCR, giving one entry per CDR3 protein. The profile covers 1.2 million to 1.5 million distinct CDR3 sequences, with 45% to 70% appearing a single time and about 6.7% taken by the ten largest. Material: blood. The receptors stem from a man aged 18 to 30 in good health.

For this clonotype: Germline is not matched at one junction end, which may reflect a read error. The chain uses TRBV12-3 or TRBV12-4 and TRBJ2-5; a possible D gene is TRBD2 (5 bases). The CDR3 loop spans 12 amino acids. This CDR3 reads CASSLRAGAKFF. The CDR3 DNA reads TGTGCCAGCAGTTTACGGGCGGGCGCAAAGTTCTTC.

This rearrangement joins TRBV20-1 to TRBJ1-5; 8 bases agree with TRBD1. The germline gives CDR1 DFQATT, CDR2 SNEGSKA (reference sequence). The CDR3 consists of 14 residues. V lost 6 bases and J lost 4; bases outside the gene matches: 8. Written as DNA, the CDR3 is TGCAGTGCCGACGGACAGGGTCAAAATCAGCCCCAGCATTTT. It translates to CSADGQGQNQPQHF.

The sample holds a few counts of this clonotype. This chain joins TRBV4-1 and TRBJ1-5; no clear D gene. The CDR3 spans 15 residues. Trimming cost V 0 bases and J 4 bases, with 10 bases left between them. Germline V gene sequence: CDR1 MGHRA, CDR2 YSYEKL. This CDR3 reads CASSQEVGGNQPQHF. As DNA, the CDR3 is TGCGCCAGCAGCCAAGAAGTTGGAGGTAATCAGCCCCAGCATTTT.

To note about this clonotype: The junction differs from germline at one of its ends, possibly a read error. V gene TRBV12-3 or TRBV12-4 combines with J gene TRBJ1-2; D is possibly TRBD1 (6 bases). There are 16 residues in the CDR3. The CDR3 protein is CASSLDSLQGNCGYTF. CDR3 DNA: TGTGCCAGCAGTTTGGACAGCCTCCAGGGTAACTGTGGCTACACCTTC.

V usage is TRBV11-1 and J usage is TRBJ1-2, with 7 positions matching TRBD1. The CDR3 is 22 residues long. Trimming at V came to 1 base and at J to 0 bases, leaving 23 bases not matched to a gene. CDR1 and CDR2 (germline): SGHAT, FQDESV (reference sequence). The CDR3 loop reads CASSLDVGRYRDSYSANYGYTF. The CDR3 DNA reads as TGTGCCAGCAGCTTAGACGTCGGAAGATACCGGGACAGCTATTCAGCTAACTATGGCTACACCTTC.

With respect to this clonotype: The germline gene is not matched at one end of the junction; a read error may be the cause. The chain employs TRBV7-9 and TRBJ2-5; 7 bases are shared with TRBD1. Germline V gene sequence: CDR1 SEHNR, CDR2 FQNEAQ (reference sequence). This CDR3 region has 13 residues. CDR3 nucleotide sequence: TGCGCCAGCGGACCGACTCCAGGGGGGACCCAGTACTTC. Residues: CASGPTPGGTQYF.

The gene calls are TRBV25-1 and TRBJ2-2; 8 bases map to TRBD1. Germline CDR1 reads MGHDK; CDR2 reads SYGVNS. The CDR3 consists of 16 residues. V lost 6 bases to trimming and J lost 2 bases; unmatched junction nucleotides: 8. CDR3 nucleotide sequence: TGTGCCAGCAGGGGGGCGGGACAGGTCAACACCGGGGAGCTGTTTTTT. This sequence encodes CASRGAGQVNTGELFF.

This clonotype was detected once. V gene TRBV5-5 combines with J gene TRBJ1-1; D is uncertain. Trimming removed 6 bases at V and 3 bases at J, with 12 bases between. This CDR3 region has 13 residues. Germline CDR1 SGHKS, CDR2 YYEKEE (reference sequence). The CDR3: CASIPPGDTEAFF. The CDR3 coding sequence is TGTGCCAGCATCCCCCCGGGAGACACTGAAGCTTTCTTT.

The chain carries TRBV4-1 and TRBJ1-5; 10 bases map to TRBD1. The germline V gene has CDR1 MGHRA and CDR2 YSYEKL. V was clipped by 5 bases and J by 10 bases; unmatched bases: 8. The CDR3 runs to 14 residues. CDR3: CASSERQGAEPQHF. For the CDR3, the DNA is TGCGCCAGCAGCGAAAGACAGGGGGCCGAACCCCAGCATTTT.

The chain couples TRBV9 to TRBJ2-7, with D unresolved. The CDR3 sequence is 14 residues long. With 2 bases removed from V and 2 bases from J, the gap between germline ends came to 11 bases. In germline, CDR1 is SGDLS, CDR2 YYNGEE. In nucleotides, the CDR3 is TGTGCCAGCAGCGTGACGGACGGTACCTACGAGCAGTACTTC. It codes for CASSVTDGTYEQYF.

This clonotype was observed a single time. The chain's CDR3 is CASSVRVVGSNDTQYF. In nucleotides, the CDR3 is TGTGCCAGCAGCGTACGTGTGGTGGGTAGCAACGATACGCAGTATTTT. This chain joins TRBV9 and TRBJ2-3, with D unclear. The V gene lost 1 base and the J gene lost 6 bases, with 18 bases spanning the gap. This CDR3 is 16 amino acids long. Looked up from germline, CDR1 is SGDLS and CDR2 is YYNGEE.

The chain carries TRBV5-1 and TRBJ1-2; 7 bases are shared with TRBD1. The V gene end was trimmed by 5 bases and the J gene end by 8 bases; junction bases not matched to a gene: 15. Looked up from germline, CDR1 is SGHRS and CDR2 is YFSETQ. The CDR3 spans 15 residues. The CDR3 spells CASSLAGTQGGGYTF. CDR3 nucleotide sequence: TGCGCCAGCAGTCTTGCCGGGACCCAAGGGGGCGGCTACACCTTC.

This clonotype was counted a single time. The chain carries TRBV6-6 and TRBJ1-5; 7 positions match TRBD1. The length of the CDR3 is 15 residues. V gave up 0 bases and J gave up 6 bases; unmatched junction bases: 5. Germline CDR1 is MNHNY and CDR2 is SVGAGI (reference sequence). The CDR3 spells CASSYSMSGGQPQHF. CDR3 nucleotide sequence: TGTGCCAGCAGTTACTCGATGTCAGGGGGTCAGCCCCAGCATTTT.

The rearrangement joins TRBV14 to TRBJ2-3; 9 nucleotides align to TRBD1. Trimming took 1 base from V and 5 from J; bases not matched to a gene: 13. Looked up from germline, CDR1 is SGHDN and CDR2 is FVKESK. This CDR3 is built from 18 residues. This CDR3 reads CASSQVWRTGAGGDTQYF. CDR3 DNA sequence: TGTGCCAGCAGCCAAGTTTGGCGGACAGGGGCAGGTGGAGATACGCAGTATTTT. Variable domain in full (rest from reference TRBV14 and TRBJ2-3): EAGVTQFPSHSVIEKGQTVTLRCDPISGHDNLYWYRRVMGKEIKFLLHFVKESKQDESGMPNNRFLAERTGGTYSTLKVQPAELEDSGVYFCASSQVWRTGAGGDTQYFGPGTRLTVL.